What follows is one T cell receptor (beta chain) and its context. No cognate antigen has been identified for it. Qualities for individual bases were not recorded, and no much larger clone is one base off. This record comes from a study of blood T cell repertoires in COVID-19 (dated by TCRdb to about 2020). Describing the broader study: Samples covering the acute and convalescent phases of COVID-19 were provided by collaborators in the United States, Italy and Spain. Sample metadata almost always included a de-identified subject ID, COVID-19 status, age in years and sex. Samples came from the ongoing ImmuneRACE study (first 160 participants) plus 1,254 subjects from 6 global collaborators. The repertoires were released in a freely available public database meant as a resource for research on the immune response to SARS-CoV-2. Subjects who had been exposed to COVID-19, were actively infected with it, or had recovered from it provided the deeply sampled blood TCRbeta repertoires that made up the dataset. Where available, HLA class I and class II types were obtained from metadata supplied by the sample provider rather than from assay-based typing. The prospective study material was composed of cDNA or gDNA derived from T cells, B-cell-depleted T cells, or PBMCs. General conclusions and limits of the study: How much clinical and demographic metadata was included differed by source and by participant, and the metadata was provided uncurated.

TCRbeta CDR3 regions were amplified from genomic DNA using the immunoSEQ Assay, a bias-controlled multiplex PCR. The authors' pipeline ran thus. Nucleated cell counts per sample were estimated from amplification of reference gene primers within the assay. To quantify the absolute abundance of each unique TCRbeta CDR3 rearrangement, sequence reads were collapsed and filtered. For each sample, productive Simpson clonality was calculated by taking the square root of Simpson's diversity index across productive rearrangements. The immuneACCESS repertoire file appears here via TCRdb, limited to in-frame rearrangements. These files lack a portion of the clones; in checked studies, under half of the deficit traces to unresolved V genes, and the cause of the others is not known. V and J calls and clone size are given by that table; D and trimming were obtained from the DNA. This sample is represented by fewer than 250,000 clones; 88% of them were singletons. Roughly 0.7% of the sample lies in the top ten.

Each collaborating institution followed its own protocols to collect whole blood in K2EDTA tubes. For TCRbeta analysis, collaborator samples were shipped as frozen whole blood, as isolated PBMCs, or as DNA extracted from either sample type. Reading the germline V gene (reference sequence) gives CDR1 LNHDA and CDR2 SQIVND. The V and J ends are trimmed by 7 bases and 7 bases, leaving 19 bases between them. From the cysteine through the phenylalanine, the CDR3 covers 14 amino acids. The read is trimmed to its CDR3 DNA, 42 bases read in frame from base 1. Specimen: peripheral blood. The TCR comes from a man aged 40-49 years with acute or convalescent COVID-19. Recombination linked TRBV19 to TRBJ1-1; a tentative D call is TRBD1 (5 bases match). The sequenced DNA is TGTGCCAGTACTGCGCAGGGTTTATCGAATGAAGCTTTCTTT. This translates into CASTAQGLSNEAFF.